The T cell receptor beta chain described here comes from a study of cytomegalovirus exposure and HLA in healthy donors. The wider study: As an earlier analysis found, roughly 180 million T cells yielded some 120 million unique TCR beta sequences.

Primers for the PCR totalled 60 Vbeta and 13 Jbeta. The repertoire was sequenced with immunoSEQ multiplex PCR; TCRdb's copy has only in-frame clones and lacks some. The sample yields around 150,000 clones, about three quarters seen once. In the case of this clone: Its matching antigen is unknown.

In germline, CDR1 is MNHEY, CDR2 SVGAGI. CDR3 length equals 15 residues. V was clipped by 4 bases and J by 3 bases; unmatched bases: 8. The study, taken as a whole, reports: It was in a later analysis that TCR association rates were seen to vary by HLA locus, highest for DRB1 and lowest for HLA-C. An analysis that was carried out later associated 16,951 TCR beta sequences with HLA alleles at 0.05 false discovery rate.

The chain combines TRBV6-5 with TRBJ1-2; 7 bases line up with TRBD1. Sequencing was performed on PBMCs. The clonotype originates from a woman aged 40 to 50 in good health and CMV-seronegative. This CDR3 is CASSSTGAQYYGYTF. The CDR3 DNA is TGTGCCAGCAGTTCAACAGGGGCTCAGTACTATGGCTACACCTTC.